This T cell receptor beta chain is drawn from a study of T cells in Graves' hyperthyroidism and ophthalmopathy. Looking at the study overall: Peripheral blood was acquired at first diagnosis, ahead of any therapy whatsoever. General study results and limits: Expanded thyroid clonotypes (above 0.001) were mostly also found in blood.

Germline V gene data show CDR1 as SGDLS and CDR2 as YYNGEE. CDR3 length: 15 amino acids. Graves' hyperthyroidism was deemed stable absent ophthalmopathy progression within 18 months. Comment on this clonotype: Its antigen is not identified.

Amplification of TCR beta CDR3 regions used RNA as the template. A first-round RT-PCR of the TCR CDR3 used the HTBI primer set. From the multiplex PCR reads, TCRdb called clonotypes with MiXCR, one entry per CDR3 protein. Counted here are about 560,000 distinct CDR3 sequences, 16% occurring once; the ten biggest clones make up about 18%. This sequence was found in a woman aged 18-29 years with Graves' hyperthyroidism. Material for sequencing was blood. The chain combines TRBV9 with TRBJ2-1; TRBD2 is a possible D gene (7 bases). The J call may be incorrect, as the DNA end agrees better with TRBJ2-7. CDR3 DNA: TGTGCCAGCAGCGTAGACGGGGGGACATACAATGAGCAGTACTTC. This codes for CASSVDGGTYNEQYF.